A single sample is the source of the 21 T cell receptor beta chains below, sequenced in a study of blood T cell repertoires in COVID-19. Profiling relied on immunoSEQ multiplex PCR, and the TCRdb table lists in-frame clones only, not all of them. Among approximately 150,000 clones listed, about 83% were seen once. Sequences were obtained from peripheral blood. These receptors were taken from a woman aged 70-85 years who had recovered from COVID-19.

V is TRBV5-1 and J is TRBJ2-7; 14 bases are a match to TRBD2. In germline, CDR1 is SGHRS, CDR2 YFSETQ. The V segment lost 4 bases and the J segment 6 bases; nucleotides outside the gene matches: 3. The CDR3 runs to 14 residues. CDR3 protein: CASSPGTSGGEQYF. CDR3 in DNA: TGCGCCAGCAGCCCCGGGACTAGCGGGGGCGAGCAGTACTTC.

V usage is TRBV30 and J usage is TRBJ2-1; no clear D. Germline assignment: CDR1 GTSNPN and CDR2 SVGIG (reference sequence). Trimming pared 1 base from V and 6 bases from J, leaving 7 bases between. The CDR3 runs 12 residues. CDR3: CAWSGPSNEQFF. CDR3 bases: TGTGCCTGGAGTGGGCCCAGCAATGAGCAGTTCTTC.

The V and J genes are TRBV6-1 and TRBJ2-3, with 9 bases identical to TRBD2. Germline CDR1 reads MNHNS; CDR2 reads SASEGT. V lost 3 bases and J lost 3; bases outside the gene matches: 4. The CDR3 spans 15 residues. The CDR3 DNA reads TGTGCCAGCAGTGAGTGGGCGGGGGGGACAGATACGCAGTATTTT. Its protein is CASSEWAGGTDTQYF.

The J gene is TRBJ1-4, the V gene TRBV27, with TRBD1 identical over 11 bases. Germline loops: CDR1 MNHEY, CDR2 SMNVEV (reference sequence). The J segment lost 5 bases and the V segment lost 6 bases, leaving 8 bases of the junction unmatched. The CDR3 sequence is 16 residues long. CDR3 in amino acids: CASRAGTGGPNEKLFF. CDR3 nucleotides: TGTGCCAGCAGAGCCGGGACAGGGGGTCCGAATGAAAAACTGTTTTTT.

The chain joins TRBV14 to TRBJ2-1; D unresolved. The germline V gene encodes CDR1 SGHDN and CDR2 FVKESK. V lost 1 base and J 2 bases, leaving 12 bases between the germline ends. This CDR3 spans 16 amino acids. CDR3 sequence: CASSQVTPPPYNEQFF. In DNA form, the CDR3 reads TGTGCCAGCAGCCAAGTGACTCCACCCCCCTACAATGAGCAGTTCTTC.

This chain connects TRBV29-1 to TRBJ2-7; the D gene is possibly TRBD1 (7 bases). Germline CDR1 SQVTM, CDR2 ANQGSEA. With 4 bases removed from V and 3 bases from J, the gap between germline ends came to 13 bases. The CDR3 runs 13 residues. In DNA, the CDR3 is TGCAGCGTTGTGGGGCAGGGGGGCTACGAGCAGTACTTC. As protein: CSVVGQGGYEQYF.

The DNA of the CDR3 is TGTGCCTGGAGTTTGTGGACTAGCGGGGGTCTGCAGTTCTTC. Protein sequence: CAWSLWTSGGLQFF. The V gene is TRBV30, the J gene TRBJ2-1; TRBD2 matches at 13 bases. CDR1 is GTSNPN, CDR2 SVGIG, per germline (reference sequence). The CDR3 runs 14 residues. V shed 2 bases, J shed 12 bases, and the junction held 7 bases outside the gene matches.

This clone was observed once. The rearrangement uses TRBV3-1 (or the pseudogene TRBV3-2) and TRBJ1-4; TRBD1 is a possible D gene (6 bases). Germline V CDR1 and CDR2: LGHDT, YNNKEL (reference sequence). This CDR3 has 21 residues. With 0 bases removed from V and 4 bases from J, the gap between germline ends came to 27 bases. The chain's CDR3 is CASSQEKLGRFGTGINEKLFF. The CDR3 nucleotides are TGTGCCAGCAGCCAAGAAAAGCTGGGAAGGTTCGGCACAGGGATTAATGAAAAACTGTTTTTT.

The CDR3, as DNA: TGTGCCAGCAGGTCCGGACTAGCGGGAGCGGACGAGCAGTACTTC. Translating it yields CASRSGLAGADEQYF. This chain connects TRBV2 to TRBJ2-7; 13 bases agree with TRBD2. Germline CDR1 is SNHLY and CDR2 is FYNNEI. V lost 6 bases and J lost 5; bases outside the gene matches: 7. This CDR3 has 15 amino acids. The variable domain in full, completed from reference TRBV2 and TRBJ2-7, reads EPEVTQTPSHQVTQMGQEVILRCVPISNHLYFYWYRQILGQKVEFLVSFYNNEISEKSEIFDDQFSVERPDGSNFTLKIRSTKLEDSAMYFCASRSGLAGADEQYFGPGTRLTVT.

CDR3 protein: CSASNNRGPMGGTLHF. CDR3 coding DNA: TGCAGTGCTAGTAATAACAGGGGGCCCATGGGGGGGACCCTCCACTTT. The V and J genes are TRBV20-1 and TRBJ1-6; 9 bases are a match to TRBD1. V dropped 3 bases and J dropped 14; count of bases not matched to a gene: 17. This CDR3 is 16 amino acids long. Germline lookup yields CDR1 DFQATT and CDR2 SNEGSKA (reference sequence).

This clone was detected a few times. The genes are TRBV16 and TRBJ2-2; D is uncertain. CDR1 and CDR2 (germline): KGHSY, FQNENV. CDR3 length: 14 residues. V was pared by 1 base and J by 6 bases, with 9 bases between. The CDR3, as DNA: TGTGCCAGCAGCCAATTCCAGGCGCCCGGGGAGCTGTTTTTT. Translated, it gives CASSQFQAPGELFF.

The genes are TRBV6-2 or TRBV6-3 and TRBJ1-1; 8 nucleotides agree with TRBD1. The CDR3 loop spans 14 amino acids. Trimming cost V 6 bases and J 7 bases; bases outside gene matches: 10. Germline V CDR1 and CDR2: MNHEY, SVGEGT. In nucleotides, the CDR3 is TGTGCCAGCAGCCCGACAGGGGCGCCCCTTGAAGCTTTCTTT. As protein: CASSPTGAPLEAFF.

The gene calls are TRBV18 and TRBJ1-2; TRBD1 matches 11 bases. The CDR3 extends over 13 amino acids. CDR1 is KGHSH and CDR2 is LQKENI in the germline V gene. The J segment lost 14 bases and the V segment lost 6 bases, leaving 11 bases of the junction unmatched. The CDR3 bases are TGTGCCAGCTCTCCATCCGGGACAGGGGGTTATACCTTC. Its protein product is CASSPSGTGGYTF. Using reference TRBV18 and TRBJ1-2 for the parts outside the CDR3, the full variable domain is NAGVMQNPRHLVRRRGQEARLRCSPMKGHSHVYWYRQLPEEGLKFMVYLQKENIIDESGMPKERFSAEFPKEGPSILRIQQVVRGDSAAYFCASSPSGTGGYTFGSGTRLTVV.

The chain couples TRBV7-9 to TRBJ1-2, with D hard to call. The CDR3 contains 15 residues. Trimming took off 0 bases at V and 4 bases at J, with 12 bases between the two ends. Germline V gene data show CDR1 as SEHNR and CDR2 as FQNEAQ (reference sequence). The CDR3, as DNA: TGTGCCAGCAGCTTAGCGCGGGCAGGCCCCTATGGCTACACCTTC. It specifies CASSLARAGPYGYTF.

The chain has TRBV5-1 and TRBJ2-1, with D perhaps matching TRBD1 (5 bases). Germline CDR1 reads SGHRS; CDR2 reads YFSETQ. This CDR3 has 15 amino acids. V shed 2 bases and J shed 2 bases, with 11 bases lying between them. The DNA of the CDR3 is TGCGCCAGCAGCTTAAACCAGGGCACCTACAATGAGCAGTTCTTC. This translates into CASSLNQGTYNEQFF.

This clone was found once. The V gene is TRBV9, the J gene TRBJ2-3; TRBD1 is a possible D gene (5 bases). The CDR3 is 14 residues long. V lost 4 bases to trimming and J lost 2 bases, with 11 bases between them. Germline values: CDR1 SGDLS, CDR2 YYNGEE. CDR3 sequence: CASSQTGNTDTQYF. The CDR3 region has the DNA TGTGCCAGCAGCCAAACAGGAAACACAGATACGCAGTATTTT.

This clone was observed a single time. This rearrangement joins TRBV5-4 to TRBJ1-1; the D gene is possibly TRBD1 (6 bases). Trimming took 4 bases from V and 1 from J, leaving 11 bases between them. Germline assignment: CDR1 SGHNT and CDR2 YYREEE (reference sequence). The CDR3 has 14 amino acids. The CDR3 loop is CASSARDTNTEAFF. The CDR3 DNA reads TGTGCCAGCAGCGCCCGGGACACGAACACTGAAGCTTTCTTT.

The V gene is TRBV7-9, the J gene TRBJ2-7; D might be TRBD1 (6 bases). The V gene's germline CDR1 is SEHNR and CDR2 FQNEAQ (reference sequence). The CDR3 totals 15 residues. Trimming pared 4 bases from V and 0 bases from J, leaving 13 bases between. CDR3: CASSSPTGPSYEQYF. Here the CDR3 DNA reads TGTGCCAGCAGCTCCCCGACAGGACCCTCCTACGAGCAGTACTTC.

The chain joins TRBV27 to TRBJ1-2, with D perhaps matching TRBD1 (6 bases). The CDR3 length is 12 residues. The germline CDR1 and CDR2 sequences are MNHEY and SMNVEV (reference sequence). V dropped 6 bases and J dropped 3 bases, with 8 bases sitting between them. The CDR3 region is CASRQGDYGYTF. Written as DNA, the CDR3 is TGTGCCAGCAGACAGGGCGACTATGGCTACACCTTC.

The chain combines TRBV7-2 with TRBJ2-4; 9 nucleotides align to TRBD2. This CDR3 spans 16 amino acids. Germline assignment: CDR1 SGHTA and CDR2 FQGNSA. V trimming: 5 bases; J trimming: 0 bases; junction bases outside the gene matches: 5. The CDR3 protein is CASSPSGVLAKNIQYF. The CDR3 DNA reads as TGTGCCAGCAGCCCTAGCGGGGTGCTAGCCAAAAACATTCAGTACTTC.

V and J are TRBV10-1 and TRBJ2-1; 7 nucleotides align to TRBD2. CDR1 WNHNN and CDR2 SYGVQD come from the germline V gene (reference sequence). The J segment lost 0 bases and the V segment lost 1 base, leaving 3 bases of the junction unmatched. This CDR3 spans 16 amino acids. The CDR3 bases are TGCGCCAGCAGTGAGTTGCGGGGGACCTCCTACAATGAGCAGTTCTTC. Translating gives CASSELRGTSYNEQFF.